A single T cell receptor (beta chain) is shown here with its context. The data belong to a study of T cell responses to AZD1222 COVID-19 vaccine. Whole-study context: Second-dose intervals of approximately 4 or approximately 12 weeks were pooled.

Trimming took off 2 bases at V and 0 bases at J, with 5 bases between the two ends. The CDR3 consists of 13 residues. Germline values: CDR1 MGHRA, CDR2 YSYEKL. The method was immunoSEQ multiplex PCR; TCRdb's version includes in-frame clones alone and lacks a portion of them. The sample records around 90,000 clones, just over 85% being singletons. This TCR derives from an adult in good health. This material consisted of peripheral blood, taken on day 0 of AZD1222 vaccination. The chain recombines TRBV4-1 with TRBJ2-7; D uncertain. This CDR3 reads CASSQTASYEQYF. The DNA of the CDR3 is TGCGCCAGCAGCCAAACAGCCTCCTACGAGCAGTACTTC.